A single sample gave rise to the 8 T cell receptor beta chains below, sequenced in a study of T cell responses to AZD1222 COVID-19 vaccine. Sequenced by immunoSEQ multiplex PCR; TCRdb stores in-frame clones only, minus some. The sample has about 50,000 clones; around 80% are singletons. Sequences were derived from peripheral blood, sampled 28 days after the second AZD1222 dose. The receptor set was obtained from an adult who received the AZD1222 COVID-19 vaccine.

The gene calls are TRBV4-2 and TRBJ1-2; the D is unclear. Looked up from germline, CDR1 is LGHNA and CDR2 is YNFKEQ. V lost 4 bases and J 2 bases, leaving 8 bases between the germline ends. This CDR3 is 13 amino acids long. In nucleotides, the CDR3 is TGTGCCAGCAGCCCGGACGGGAACTATGGCTACACCTTC. Translated: CASSPDGNYGYTF.

The chain joins TRBV5-4 to TRBJ2-7, with TRBD1 as a possible D gene (6 bases). Germline V gene data show CDR1 as SGHNT and CDR2 as YYREEE (reference sequence). V dropped 3 bases and J dropped 2 bases, with 12 bases sitting between them. The CDR3 has 14 amino acids. The CDR3 DNA reads as TGTGCCAGCAGCTCTACAGGGAATCCCTACGAGCAGTACGTC. It specifies CASSSTGNPYEQYV.

The genes are TRBV7-2 and TRBJ2-2; unclear D gene. The CDR3 sequence is 13 residues long. V was cut by 3 bases and J by 4 bases, with 6 bases left in between. Germline V gives CDR1 SGHTA, CDR2 FQGNSA. The chain's CDR3 is CASSLASTGELFF. As DNA, the CDR3 is TGTGCCAGCAGCTTGGCGAGCACCGGGGAGCTGTTTTTT.

The chain carries TRBV28 and TRBJ2-4, with 9 nucleotides matching TRBD1. The trim removed 4 bases at V and 5 bases at J, leaving 12 bases unmatched. CDR1 and CDR2 (germline): MDHEN, SYDVKM. The CDR3 totals 17 residues. The CDR3 DNA follows: TGTGCCAGCAGTTCCCCAGCCGGGACAGGGTTGGAAAACATTCAGTACTTC. It encodes CASSSPAGTGLENIQYF.

The CDR3 DNA reads as TGCGCCAGCAGTGAGTCGACGTCGGCTAGTTTCGGGGAGACCCAGTACTTC. Encoded protein: CASSESTSASFGETQYF. This sequence joins TRBV10-1 and TRBJ2-5, with D unresolved. The CDR3 has 17 amino acids. Between the trimmed V and J ends, which lost 0 bases and 5 bases, there was a span of 19 bases. CDR1 is WNHNN and CDR2 is SYGVQD in the germline V gene (reference sequence).

The chain uses TRBV7-9 and TRBJ2-5; no firm D call. Germline V CDR1 and CDR2: SEHNR, FQNEAQ (reference sequence). The CDR3 has 13 residues. Trimming took off 3 bases at V and 1 base at J, with 6 bases between the two ends. CDR3 protein: CASSFWGQETQYF. Here the CDR3 DNA reads TGTGCCAGCAGCTTCTGGGGCCAAGAGACCCAGTACTTC. The complete variable domain, with remaining parts taken from reference TRBV7-9 and TRBJ2-5, reads DTGVSQNPRHKITKRGQNVTFRCDPISEHNRLYWYRQTLGQGPEFLTYFQNEAQLEKSRLLSDRFSAERPKGSFSTLEIQRTEQGDSAMYLCASSFWGQETQYFGPGTRLLVL.

The V call is TRBV7-9, the J call TRBJ2-5, with TRBD1 as a possible D gene (5 bases). This CDR3 is 14 amino acids long. With 2 bases removed from V and 4 bases from J, the gap between germline ends came to 11 bases. CDR1 and CDR2 from the germline V gene are SEHNR and FQNEAQ (reference sequence). CDR3 loop: CASSLIQARETQYF. CDR3 DNA sequence: TGTGCCAGCAGCTTAATACAGGCGCGAGAGACCCAGTACTTC.

The V and J genes are TRBV12-3 or TRBV12-4 and TRBJ1-6, with D hard to call. Trimming cost V 6 bases and J 9 bases, with 12 bases left between them. This CDR3 is built from 13 residues. CDR3 in amino acids: CASRNEHLSPLHF. In DNA form, the CDR3 reads TGTGCCAGCAGGAACGAACACCTTTCACCCCTCCACTTT.